These 27 T cell receptor beta chains were sequenced from one sample in a study of blood T cells in healthy people across ages. Primed by a sample-barcoded 5' primer and a J-beta primer mix, a second PCR proceeded for about 6 to 12 cycles. MiXCR was run by TCRdb on the 5' RACE reads, yielding one entry per CDR3 protein. The sample lists roughly 800,000 distinct CDR3 sequences; 58% were seen once. Sequencing used blood. The origin of the receptors is a man aged 25 to 45 in good health.

The CDR3 coding sequence is TGTGCCAGCAGCTCCCAAGCCTCGGACAGGATCTGCTACGAGCAGTACTTC. Residues: CASSSQASDRICYEQYF. The chain has TRBV21-1 and TRBJ2-7. TRBV21-1 corresponds to a pseudogene. The CDR3 has 17 residues.

This clonotype was observed once. The gene calls are TRBV5-1 and TRBJ2-7; 10 bases agree with TRBD2. Trimming removed 4 bases from V and 4 bases from J; junction bases left unmatched: 8. The germline gives CDR1 SGHRS, CDR2 YFSETQ. The CDR3 covers 15 residues. CDR3 loop: CASSATLAGVYEQYF. For the CDR3, the DNA is TGCGCCAGCAGCGCAACTCTAGCGGGAGTATACGAGCAGTACTTC.

This clonotype showed up just a few times. The chain is built from TRBV5-1 and TRBJ2-2, with D unresolved. The V gene's germline CDR1 is SGHRS and CDR2 YFSETQ. Trimming took 4 bases from V and 0 from J, leaving 16 bases between them. The CDR3 has 17 residues. For the CDR3, the DNA is TGCGCCAGCAGCCCGGATTACACGTCCGCGAACACCGGGGAGCTGTTTTTT. The encoded protein is CASSPDYTSANTGELFF. The whole variable domain, remainder taken from reference TRBV5-1 and TRBJ2-2, is KAGVTQTPRYLIKTRGQQVTLSCSPISGHRSVSWYQQTPGQGLQFLFEYFSETQRNKGNFPGRFSGRQFSNSRSEMNVSTLELGDSALYLCASSPDYTSANTGELFFGEGSRLTVL.

This sequence joins TRBV20-1 and TRBJ2-2; D unresolved. Trimming removed 5 bases at V and 8 bases at J, with 12 bases between. Germline values: CDR1 DFQATT, CDR2 SNEGSKA (reference sequence). The CDR3 length is 12 residues. The CDR3 here is CSAGFERGELFF. The CDR3 DNA sequence: TGCAGTGCTGGTTTCGAGCGTGGGGAGCTGTTTTTT.

The rearrangement uses TRBV4-3 and TRBJ1-4, with D possibly TRBD1 on 5 matching bases. Germline V CDR1 and CDR2: LGHNA, YSLEER. This CDR3 has 14 amino acids. Trimming left V 7 bases short and J 5 bases short, with 14 bases between. The CDR3 DNA reads TGCGCCAGCAAACGGGCCGGGGGGAATGAAAAACTGTTTTTT. Translating gives CASKRAGGNEKLFF.

The chain couples TRBV7-9 to TRBJ1-2, with TRBD1 matching 8 bases. Germline CDR1 and CDR2: SEHNR and FQNEAQ (reference sequence). The V segment lost 6 bases and the J segment 8 bases; nucleotides outside the gene matches: 11. The CDR3 covers 14 residues. CDR3 region: CASRDGNRGNGYTF. The CDR3 bases are TGTGCCAGCAGGGACGGTAACAGGGGGAACGGCTACACCTTC.

The chain combines TRBV3-1 with TRBJ2-3; tentatively, D is TRBD2 (5 bases). Trimming left V 6 bases short and J 5 bases short, with 12 bases between. Looked up from germline, CDR1 is LGHDT and CDR2 is YNNKEL (reference sequence). The CDR3 runs 13 residues. CDR3 loop: CASSRGSEDTQYF. In DNA form, the CDR3 reads TGTGCCAGCAGTAGAGGTAGCGAAGATACGCAGTATTTT.

The chain recombines TRBV4-2 with TRBJ1-6, with D maybe TRBD1 (6 bases). The germline V gene encodes CDR1 LGHNA and CDR2 YNFKEQ. The CDR3 has 16 amino acids. With 0 bases removed from V and 8 bases from J, the gap between germline ends came to 14 bases. The CDR3 bases are TGTGCCAGCAGCCAAGACCGGTCCAGGGGAGATTCACCCCTCCACTTT. Amino acids: CASSQDRSRGDSPLHF.

This clonotype was picked up a small number of times. The chain carries TRBV12-5 and TRBJ2-5; D possibly corresponds to TRBD2 (6 bases). Matching the DNA end better, TRBJ2-7 makes the J call doubtful. This CDR3 comprises 11 residues. The germline CDR1 and CDR2 sequences are LGHNT and FRNRAP. The CDR3 is CASGLAYEQYF. In DNA, the CDR3 is TGTGCTAGTGGCCTAGCGTACGAGCAGTACTTC.

The CDR3 sequence: CASSLQAGARTDTQYF. In DNA form, the CDR3 reads TGTGCCAGCAGTCTACAAGCGGGAGCTCGCACAGATACGCAGTATTTT. V and J are TRBV7-8 and TRBJ2-3; 8 nucleotides line up with TRBD2. Per the germline V gene, CDR1 is SGHVS and CDR2 is FQNEAQ. The CDR3 has 16 residues. After removal of 6 bases from V and 1 base from J, the junction contained 9 bases not matched to a gene. The variable domain in full, completed from reference TRBV7-8 and TRBJ2-3, reads GAGVSQSPRYKVAKRGQDVALRCDPISGHVSLFWYQQALGQGPEFLTYFQNEAQLDKSGLPSDRFFAERPEGSVSTLKIQRTQQEDSAVYLCASSLQAGARTDTQYFGPGTRLTVL.

This chain links TRBV6-6 with TRBJ2-1; 8 nucleotides align to TRBD2. Per the germline V gene, CDR1 is MNHNY and CDR2 is SVGAGI (reference sequence). V dropped 8 bases and J dropped 6; count of bases not matched to a gene: 15. The CDR3 loop spans 16 amino acids. The CDR3 sequence: CASLIRSSGSTNEQFF. CDR3 nucleotides: TGTGCCAGCCTCATCCGCTCCAGCGGGAGCACCAATGAGCAGTTCTTC.

A few counts support this clonotype. CDR3 nucleotides: TGTGCCATCAGTGAGGATAGCGGGAGCTCCTACAATGAGCAGTTCTTC. Translated, it gives CAISEDSGSSYNEQFF. The chain has TRBV10-3 and TRBJ2-1; TRBD2 aligns across 9 bases. CDR3 size: 16 residues. V was clipped by 2 bases and J by 0 bases; unmatched bases: 2. Looked up from germline, CDR1 is ENHRY and CDR2 is SYGVKD.

The chain joins TRBV20-1 to TRBJ2-3, with D perhaps TRBD2 (6 bases). Germline assignment: CDR1 DFQATT and CDR2 SNEGSKA (reference sequence). The CDR3 covers 17 residues. The V end was cut by 5 bases, the J end by 0 bases, with 21 bases between. The CDR3 nucleotides are TGCAGTGCTGGGGGTAGCGGAGACCAGACTAGCACAGATACGCAGTATTTT. Translated, it gives CSAGGSGDQTSTDTQYF.

V and J are TRBV7-9 and TRBJ1-1; TRBD1 is a possible D gene (6 bases). Germline V CDR1 and CDR2: SEHNR, FQNEAQ (reference sequence). Trimming removed 5 bases at V and 1 base at J, with 17 bases between. The CDR3 runs 16 residues. CDR3 in DNA: TGTGCCAGCAGCCCGGCCCGGACAGACACGAACACTGAAGCTTTCTTT. Its protein product is CASSPARTDTNTEAFF.

The gene calls are TRBV7-2 and TRBJ2-5; possibly TRBD1 for D (6 bases). The assigned J gene may be wrong: the sequence end matches TRBJ2-7 better. Germline CDR1 SGHTA, CDR2 FQGNSA. The CDR3 consists of 13 residues. DNA of the CDR3: TGTGCCAGCAGCTTACAGGACAGCTACGAGCAGTACTTC. Its protein product is CASSLQDSYEQYF.

This clonotype has just a few counts. The chain combines TRBV9 with TRBJ1-1; D may be TRBD1 (5 bases). V gave up 0 bases and J gave up 2 bases, with 8 bases separating them. The CDR3 has 14 residues. The germline CDR1 and CDR2 sequences are SGDLS and YYNGEE. The CDR3 reads CASSVAGTNTEAFF. The CDR3 bases are TGTGCCAGCAGCGTAGCTGGGACTAACACTGAAGCTTTCTTT.

This clonotype showed up many times. This chain joins TRBV7-2 and TRBJ2-3; the match to TRBD1 covers 10 bases. With V trimmed by 5 bases and J by 4 bases, 6 bases remained unmatched. The CDR3 runs to 15 residues. Germline CDR1 and CDR2: SGHTA and FQGNSA. CDR3 sequence reads: CASSPGQGNADTQYF. CDR3 sequence (DNA): TGTGCCAGCAGCCCGGGACAGGGGAACGCAGATACGCAGTATTTT.

This clonotype is labeled medium-sized. The V gene is TRBV5-1, the J gene TRBJ2-1; tentative D call: TRBD2 (5 bases). Germline CDR1 and CDR2: SGHRS and YFSETQ. V lost 8 bases, J lost 7 bases, and 31 bases lay in between. The CDR3 spans 18 residues. CDR3 sequence: CARPAAWRYYLEENEQFF. The CDR3, as DNA: TGCGCCAGGCCAGCAGCTTGGAGGTATTACCTAGAGGAGAATGAGCAGTTCTTC.

The CDR3 loop reads CASSRRETDTQYF. DNA of the CDR3: TGTGCCAGCAGTCGCCGAGAAACAGATACGCAGTATTTT. The chain couples TRBV6-6 to TRBJ2-3; no definite D call. Germline assignment: CDR1 MNHNY and CDR2 SVGAGI (reference sequence). V lost 5 bases and J lost 3, with 9 bases in between. CDR3 size: 13 residues.

The rearrangement joins TRBV29-1 to TRBJ2-5, with 8 bases lining up with TRBD1. The junction had 7 bases not matched to a gene; V was cut back by 6 bases and J by 1 base. CDR3 length equals 14 residues. Germline lookup yields CDR1 SQVTM and CDR2 ANQGSEA. In nucleotides, the CDR3 is TGCAGCGTCTCAGACAGGGGACGCCAAGAGACCCAGTACTTC. This codes for CSVSDRGRQETQYF.

The rearrangement links TRBV27 to TRBJ2-1; D gene unclear. Trimming cost V 4 bases and J 5 bases, with 18 bases left between them. The CDR3 has 16 residues. Germline loops: CDR1 MNHEY, CDR2 SMNVEV (reference sequence). The CDR3 loop reads CASSSVGITWNNEQFF. The CDR3 nucleotides read TGTGCCAGCAGTTCGGTAGGGATAACCTGGAACAATGAGCAGTTCTTC.

V usage is TRBV6-5 and J usage is TRBJ1-1, with D perhaps matching TRBD1 (5 bases). Germline V CDR1 and CDR2: MNHEY, SVGAGI. The CDR3 totals 16 residues. Trimming pared 0 bases from V and 1 base from J, leaving 12 bases between. The CDR3 here is CASSYSTMGGNTEAFF. CDR3 nucleotide sequence: TGTGCCAGCAGTTACTCGACTATGGGGGGGAACACTGAAGCTTTCTTT.

The CDR3 reads CASSEGLAGRSIQYF. The CDR3 nucleotides are TGTGCCAGCAGCGAAGGACTAGCGGGGAGAAGCATTCAGTACTTC. The chain recombines TRBV6-6 with TRBJ2-4; 12 nucleotides line up with TRBD2. V was clipped by 6 bases and J by 9 bases; unmatched bases: 9. This CDR3 has 15 residues. Germline V CDR1 and CDR2: MNHNY, SVGAGI (reference sequence).

This clonotype occurred a few times. The CDR3 sequence: CASSDPTQGTDTQYF. In DNA form, the CDR3 reads TGTGCCAGCAGCGACCCAACACAGGGCACAGATACGCAGTATTTT. The chain uses TRBV5-6 and TRBJ2-3; tentative D call: TRBD1 (5 bases). This CDR3 spans 15 amino acids. The V gene lost 4 bases and the J gene lost 1 base, with 13 bases spanning the gap. Per germline, CDR1 SGHDT and CDR2 YYEEEE.

The chain carries TRBV30 and TRBJ2-7; D possibly matches TRBD1 or TRBD2 (5 bases each). In germline, CDR1 is GTSNPN, CDR2 SVGIG (reference sequence). V was shortened by 4 bases and J by 0 bases, with 10 bases between the two germline ends. This CDR3 spans 13 amino acids. CDR3 nucleotides: TGTGCCTGGACCGGGGCCAGCTCCTACGAGCAGTACTTC. This gives the protein CAWTGASSYEQYF.

The table lists this clonotype with a few counts. The V and J genes are TRBV7-2 and TRBJ2-5; 10 bases agree with TRBD1. V was clipped by 4 bases and J by 2 bases; unmatched bases: 4. This CDR3 region has 15 residues. Germline V CDR1 and CDR2: SGHTA, FQGNSA. The CDR3, as DNA: TGTGCCAGCAGCTCGTGGACAGGGGGGCAAGAGACCCAGTACTTC. Translated, it gives CASSSWTGGQETQYF. Full variable domain (remainder filled in from reference TRBV7-2 and TRBJ2-5): GAGVSQSPSNKVTEKGKDVELRCDPISGHTALYWYRQSLGQGLEFLIYFQGNSAPDKSGLPSDRFSAERTGGSVSTLTIQRTQQEDSAVYLCASSSWTGGQETQYFGPGTRLLVL.

There are a few counts of this clonotype. A clone one base away is much larger, so this may be a read error. This chain uses TRBV10-3 with TRBJ1-2; no reliable D call. Germline loops: CDR1 ENHRY, CDR2 SYGVKD. V gave up 2 bases and J gave up 3 bases, with 4 bases separating them. This CDR3 contains 12 residues. Here the CDR3 reads CAISEGDYGYTF. CDR3 DNA sequence: TGTGCCATCAGTGAGGGGGACTATGGCTACACCTTC.